The 30 T cell receptor beta chains below come from one sample, sequenced in a study of blood T cell repertoires in COVID-19 (dated by TCRdb to 2019 to 2021). Library method: the immunoSEQ multiplex PCR assay. TCRdb took this table from immuneACCESS and kept in-frame rearrangements with V and J called. Such tables lack part of the clones; where checked against another copy, unresolved V genes explain under half of the gap, and the rest is unexplained. The table for this sample lists over 60,000 clones; 89% of them were counted only once. Jointly, the top ten make up roughly 9.6% of the sample. Sequencing used peripheral blood. All receptors derive from a man older than 75 with acute or convalescent COVID-19.

This chain connects TRBV10-3 to TRBJ1-2, with D possibly matching TRBD1 (5 bases). Trimming shortened V by 6 bases and J by 8 bases, and 22 bases separated the two germline ends. This CDR3 is 15 amino acids long. CDR1 is ENHRY and CDR2 is SYGVKD in the germline V gene. The DNA of the CDR3 is TGTGCCATCAGAACTTCACTGCAAGCCGGGGGGGGCTACACCTTC. Amino acids: CAIRTSLQAGGGYTF.

The chain employs TRBV5-1 and TRBJ1-6; 8 nucleotides match TRBD1. CDR3 length: 14 amino acids. The trim removed 4 bases at V and 7 bases at J, leaving 4 bases unmatched. The V gene's germline CDR1 is SGHRS and CDR2 YFSETQ. This CDR3 reads CASSPTGDNSPLHF. CDR3 coding DNA: TGCGCCAGCAGCCCGACAGGGGACAATTCACCCCTCCACTTT.

The V and J genes are TRBV3-1 (or the pseudogene TRBV3-2) and TRBJ1-3, with TRBD1 identical over 7 bases. Trimming at V came to 6 bases and at J to 2 bases, leaving 7 bases not matched to a gene. The CDR3 has 15 residues. Germline CDR1 is LGHDT and CDR2 is YNNKEL (reference sequence). The CDR3 protein is CASRPPGGAGNTIYF. As DNA, the CDR3 is TGTGCCAGCAGGCCCCCAGGGGGTGCTGGAAACACCATATATTTT.

This chain joins TRBV19 and TRBJ2-3; 9 bases agree with TRBD2. The CDR3 spans 19 residues. Germline loops: CDR1 LNHDA, CDR2 SQIVND (reference sequence). V shed 3 bases and J 1 base; nucleotides not matched to a gene: 14. The DNA of the CDR3 is TGTGCCAGTAGTATGGGCGGGGGGGCCGCGGTTGGGCGCACAGATACGCAGTATTTT. This encodes CASSMGGGAAVGRTDTQYF.

V is TRBV4-2 and J is TRBJ2-1; 9 bases map to TRBD1. The CDR3 covers 16 residues. Germline loops: CDR1 LGHNA, CDR2 YNFKEQ. After removal of 0 bases from V and 4 bases from J, the junction contained 4 bases not matched to a gene. CDR3 nucleotides: TGTGCCAGCAGCCAAGAAACAGGGGGCTTTTACAATGAGCAGTTCTTC. Its protein product is CASSQETGGFYNEQFF.

This chain connects TRBV7-8 to TRBJ1-1, with D possibly TRBD1 on 6 matching bases. Germline V CDR1 and CDR2: SGHVS, FQNEAQ. This CDR3 has 13 residues. The V end lost 5 bases, the J end lost 5 bases, and 12 bases lay between the germline ends. The CDR3, as DNA: TGTGCCAGCAGCAGTCAGGGGTCGACTGAAGCTTTCTTT. It codes for CASSSQGSTEAFF.

The chain uses TRBV6-1 and TRBJ1-1; D remains unclear. V was trimmed by 0 bases and J by 0 bases, leaving 14 bases between them. Germline CDR1 MNHNS, CDR2 SASEGT. This CDR3 comprises 17 residues. The CDR3 DNA reads TGTGCCAGCAGTGAAGCGTCCGCTAATGTCATGAACACTGAAGCTTTCTTT. Protein sequence: CASSEASANVMNTEAFF.

CDR3 amino acids: CASSLGTGQGYTF. The DNA for the CDR3 is TGTGCCAGCAGCCTGGGGACAGGGCAAGGCTACACCTTC. J is TRBJ1-2 and V is TRBV6-5, with TRBD1 identical over 9 bases. The CDR3 is 13 residues long. Trimming cost V 6 bases and J 8 bases; bases outside gene matches: 7. Germline lookup yields CDR1 MNHEY and CDR2 SVGAGI.

Details on this clone: A read error may account for a junction end that differs from germline. The chain combines TRBV11-2 with TRBJ1-3; D is perhaps TRBD1 (5 bases). This CDR3 contains 13 residues. Germline-derived CDR1 and CDR2 are SGHAT and FQNNGV. The chain's CDR3 is CASSPGGRDSREF. The CDR3 DNA follows: TGTGCCAGCAGCCCGGGGGGGAGGGACTCCCGAGAATTT.

J is TRBJ2-1 and V is TRBV3-1 (or the pseudogene TRBV3-2); 10 bases map to TRBD2. The germline CDR1 and CDR2 sequences are LGHDT and YNNKEL (reference sequence). Losses at the gene ends were 4 bases for V and 0 bases for J; bases not matched to a gene: 3. The CDR3 sequence is 16 residues long. The CDR3 region has the DNA TGTGCCAGCAGCCGGACTAGCGGCGGCTCCTACAATGAGCAGTTCTTC. It encodes CASSRTSGGSYNEQFF.

The chain links TRBV19 to TRBJ1-3, with D perhaps TRBD1 (5 bases). The CDR3 covers 13 residues. V lost 3 bases and J 6 bases, leaving 9 bases between the germline ends. Looked up from germline, CDR1 is LNHDA and CDR2 is SQIVND (reference sequence). The CDR3 nucleotides are TGTGCCAGTAGTATCGGGGGAGAAAACACCATATATTTT. Amino acid sequence: CASSIGGENTIYF.

This rearrangement joins TRBV3-1 (or the pseudogene TRBV3-2) to TRBJ2-7, with a weak D call TRBD2 (5 bases). The CDR3 spans 15 residues. The germline V gene encodes CDR1 LGHDT and CDR2 YNNKEL (reference sequence). Trimming took off 0 bases at V and 0 bases at J, with 9 bases between the two ends. The chain's CDR3 is CASSQESGSSYEQYF. The DNA for the CDR3 is TGTGCCAGCAGCCAAGAAAGCGGAAGCTCCTACGAGCAGTACTTC.

This clone has just one count. The rearrangement links TRBV19 to TRBJ2-3; D gene ambiguous. Germline V gene sequence: CDR1 LNHDA, CDR2 SQIVND (reference sequence). The CDR3 has 12 residues. The V end was cut by 3 bases, the J end by 1 base, with 2 bases between. CDR3 nucleotide sequence: TGTGCCAGTAGTATCGGCACAGATACGCAGTATTTT. Amino acids: CASSIGTDTQYF.

The CDR3 DNA is TGTGCCAGCAGCTTAAGGGGGGGCGGAACCCCGGGTGAGCAGTTCTTC. It codes for CASSLRGGGTPGEQFF. The rearrangement links TRBV7-3 to TRBJ2-1, with D perhaps TRBD2 (7 bases). The CDR3 contains 16 residues. V lost 1 base to trimming and J lost 9 bases, with 19 bases between them. Germline values: CDR1 SGHTA, CDR2 FQGTGA. The full variable domain, in which reference TRBV7-3 and TRBJ2-1 provide the parts outside the CDR3, is GAGVSQTPSNKVTEKGKYVELRCDPISGHTALYWYRQSLGQGPEFLIYFQGTGAADDSGLPNDRFFAVRPEGSVSTLKIQRTERGDSAVYLCASSLRGGGTPGEQFFGPGTRLTVL.

The V gene is TRBV29-1, the J gene TRBJ1-1; 8 nucleotides agree with TRBD1. The trim removed 6 bases at V and 2 bases at J, leaving 20 bases unmatched. Germline CDR1 SQVTM, CDR2 ANQGSEA. The CDR3 runs 18 residues. The CDR3 nucleotides are TGCAGCGTGAGCTCCCAGCCCGGGACAGGTAGAGTTAACACTGAAGCTTTCTTT. It codes for CSVSSQPGTGRVNTEAFF.

The chain couples TRBV19 to TRBJ1-2, with D uncertain. This CDR3 comprises 14 residues. V dropped 5 bases and J dropped 7 bases, with 17 bases sitting between them. Germline CDR1 is LNHDA and CDR2 is SQIVND (reference sequence). The chain's CDR3 is CASSREVSSSGYTF. In DNA, the CDR3 is TGTGCCAGTAGTCGGGAGGTCAGTTCTAGTGGCTACACCTTC.

The rearrangement joins TRBV5-1 to TRBJ2-5; TRBD2 matches at 10 bases. Germline-derived CDR1 and CDR2 are SGHRS and YFSETQ. The ends lost 4 bases at V and 5 bases at J; junction bases unmatched: 5. This CDR3 comprises 14 residues. CDR3 DNA sequence: TGCGCCAGCAGCCGGGTGGGACTAGCGGAGACCCAGTACTTC. Amino acid sequence: CASSRVGLAETQYF.

This clone turned up a few times. The CDR3 DNA is TGTGCCAGCAGTCGGTCCCATAATTCACCCCTCCACTTT. This codes for CASSRSHNSPLHF. The rearrangement links TRBV6-5 to TRBJ1-6; D is ambiguous. The germline V gene has CDR1 MNHEY and CDR2 SVGAGI. This CDR3 spans 13 amino acids. Trimming shortened V by 5 bases and J by 5 bases, and 7 bases separated the two germline ends.

CDR3 in DNA: TGCGCCAGCAGCCCGACCCAGCTAGCGCTCAACACAGATACGCAGTATTTT. Protein product: CASSPTQLALNTDTQYF. The rearrangement links TRBV4-1 to TRBJ2-3, with a weak D call TRBD2 (6 bases). With 4 bases removed from V and 2 bases from J, the gap between germline ends came to 19 bases. The CDR3 length is 17 residues. The V gene's germline CDR1 is MGHRA and CDR2 YSYEKL.

The chain recombines TRBV5-4 with TRBJ2-2; 7 bases align to TRBD2. In germline, CDR1 is SGHNT, CDR2 YYREEE (reference sequence). V lost 0 bases, J lost 5 bases, and 10 bases stayed unmatched. The CDR3 sequence is 17 residues long. The CDR3 DNA sequence: TGTGCCAGCAGCTTGGCGCCTGGGGGACTAACAACCGGGGAGCTGTTTTTT. Protein sequence: CASSLAPGGLTTGELFF.

The chain uses TRBV5-4 and TRBJ2-2; a weak D match, TRBD2 (6 bases). The CDR3 extends over 16 amino acids. In germline, CDR1 is SGHNT, CDR2 YYREEE (reference sequence). Trimming pared 4 bases from V and 2 bases from J, leaving 15 bases between. CDR3 sequence reads: CASSPGGRDNTGELFF. The CDR3 coding sequence is TGTGCCAGCAGCCCCGGAGGGCGAGACAACACCGGGGAGCTGTTTTTT.

This CDR3 reads CAISEVSGNEQYF. CDR3 nucleotide sequence: TGTGCCATCAGTGAGGTCTCGGGGAACGAGCAGTACTTC. The chain joins TRBV10-3 to TRBJ2-7; perhaps TRBD2 as D (5 bases). This CDR3 is built from 13 residues. V was trimmed by 2 bases and J by 5 bases, leaving 10 bases between them. The germline gives CDR1 ENHRY, CDR2 SYGVKD.

This clone was counted a single time. This chain links TRBV10-3 with TRBJ1-2; D call uncertain. Looked up from germline, CDR1 is ENHRY and CDR2 is SYGVKD. The CDR3 consists of 16 residues. Trimming left V 0 bases short and J 3 bases short, with 14 bases between. The CDR3 reads CAISESNNFPYYGYTF. The CDR3 nucleotides read TGTGCCATCAGTGAGTCCAATAACTTTCCCTACTATGGCTACACCTTC.

The CDR3 is CASSLGGTNEKLFF. The CDR3 DNA follows: TGTGCCAGCTCACTAGGGGGAACTAATGAAAAACTGTTTTTT. V gene TRBV18 combines with J gene TRBJ1-4; tentatively, D is TRBD1 (6 bases). Trimming removed 4 bases from V and 1 base from J, with 7 bases in between. Per the germline V gene, CDR1 is KGHSH and CDR2 is LQKENI. The CDR3 sequence is 14 residues long.

The V call is TRBV6-5, the J call TRBJ2-7; 9 bases match TRBD1. The V gene's germline CDR1 is MNHEY and CDR2 SVGAGI. V was clipped by 4 bases and J by 5 bases; unmatched bases: 6. The CDR3 contains 14 residues. The CDR3 region has the DNA TGTGCCAGCAGTTTGCCGGGACAGGGAAACGAGCAGTACTTC. It translates to CASSLPGQGNEQYF.

The chain couples TRBV4-1 to TRBJ2-7; TRBD2 matches 8 bases. V gave up 0 bases and J gave up 3 bases; unmatched junction bases: 10. CDR1 and CDR2 from the germline V gene are MGHRA and YSYEKL. CDR3 size: 17 residues. CDR3 nucleotide sequence: TGCGCCAGCAGCCAAGACGCCCTCGGTAGCGGGAACTACGAGCAGTACTTC. It yields the protein CASSQDALGSGNYEQYF.

This chain links TRBV12-5 with TRBJ1-1; D remains unclear. Trimming took off 5 bases at V and 6 bases at J, with 13 bases between the two ends. Germline CDR1 is LGHNT and CDR2 is FRNRAP. The CDR3 is made up of 13 amino acids. Here the CDR3 DNA reads TGTGCTAGTGGTCAACCCGGTCGAGCTGAAGCTTTCTTT. Translated: CASGQPGRAEAFF.

This chain joins TRBV24-1 and TRBJ2-1; D unresolved. CDR3 length: 14 residues. Germline CDR1 reads KGHDR; CDR2 reads SFDVKD. V lost 5 bases, J lost 8 bases, and 15 bases lay in between. CDR3 in amino acids: CATSVATNPDEQFF. The DNA for the CDR3 is TGTGCCACCAGTGTGGCAACTAATCCAGATGAGCAGTTCTTC.

J is TRBJ1-5 and V is TRBV10-3; D not certain. This CDR3 is 15 amino acids long. CDR1 and CDR2 from the germline V gene are ENHRY and SYGVKD. Trimming stripped 1 base from V and 8 bases from J, with 15 bases between. This chain's CDR3 is CAISEWGGGDEPQHF. The CDR3 DNA follows: TGTGCCATCAGTGAGTGGGGTGGCGGGGATGAGCCCCAGCATTTT.

This sequence joins TRBV9 and TRBJ2-3; possibly TRBD2 for D (6 bases). Germline lookup yields CDR1 SGDLS and CDR2 YYNGEE. The CDR3 runs 15 residues. Trimming shortened V by 3 bases and J by 10 bases, and 21 bases separated the two germline ends. As DNA, the CDR3 is TGTGCCAGCAGCGGAGGAGGAAGGGACTTATTTGCGCAGTATTTT. The encoded protein is CASSGGGRDLFAQYF.